This entry is about one TCR beta chain. Repertoires were generated with immunoSEQ multiplex PCR, while TCRdb's copy carries only in-frame clones and drops some. The data contain tens of thousands of clones, approximately 90% of them singletons. The CDR3 loop spans 16 amino acids. CDR1 MGHRA and CDR2 YSYEKL come from the germline V gene. V was trimmed by 1 base and J by 2 bases, leaving 15 bases between them. This entry comes from a study of OX40 agonist ivuxolimab in advanced cancers. The TCR sequence derives from an adult with an advanced solid tumor such as melanoma, head and neck, liver or kidney cancer. V gene TRBV4-1 combines with J gene TRBJ2-7; D is perhaps TRBD1 or TRBD2 (5 bases each). The sample in question was CD4+ or CD8+ T cells sorted from blood, obtained in a trial of the OX40 agonist ivuxolimab. The CDR3 DNA follows: TGCGCCAGCAGCCAAGTGTCGGCCGGGGCCACCTACGAGCAGTACTTC. Its protein is CASSQVSAGATYEQYF.